A selection of T cell receptor beta chains follows, all from one sample in a study of cytomegalovirus exposure and HLA in healthy donors. Produced via immunoSEQ multiplex PCR; TCRdb's table is partial and in-frame only. The table includes around 150,000 clones, roughly 81% detected once. Sequencing input: PBMCs. Receptor source: a woman aged 45 to 65 in good health and CMV-seronegative. The CDR3 runs from the conserved cysteine through the conserved F or W. The D gene is left open where the match is weak. Expanded clones get a size class; other rows say once, few or many, or leave the size out.

J gene | clone size | V gene | D gene | CDR3 protein | CDR3 DNA
TRBJ2-5 | NA | TRBV21-1 | NA | CASSWGTAQETQYF | TGTGCCAGCAGTTGGGGGACAGCCCAAGAGACCCAGTACTTC
TRBJ1-2 | NA | TRBV30 | NA | CAWKQGYSGYTF | TGTGCCTGGAAGCAGGGTTATAGTGGCTACACCTTC
TRBJ1-3 | NA | TRBV28 | TRBD1 | CASSSGDRAWAGNTIYF | TGTGCCAGCAGTTCCGGGGACAGGGCATGGGCTGGAAACACCATATATTTT
TRBJ2-5 | NA | TRBV11-3 | NA | CASSKHSGETQYF | TGTGCCAGCAGCAAACACAGTGGAGAGACCCAGTACTTC
TRBJ1-4 | NA | TRBV15 | TRBD1 | CATSREQDRTRFF | TGTGCCACCAGCAGAGAACAGGACAGGACGAGGTTTTTT
TRBJ2-1 | NA | TRBV6-1 | NA | CASSGGGIGNEQFF | TGTGCCAGCAGTGGGGGCGGGATCGGCAATGAGCAGTTCTTC
TRBJ2-2 | NA | TRBV10-3 | NA | CATNGGNTGELFF | TGTGCCACGAACGGGGGTAACACCGGGGAGCTGTTTTTT
TRBJ2-3 | NA | TRBV7-2 | TRBD1 | CASDPGQNTDTQYF | TGTGCCAGCGATCCGGGACAGAACACAGATACGCAGTATTTT
TRBJ1-1 | NA | TRBV18 | NA | CASSPELVNTEAFF | TGTGCCAGCTCACCGGAGTTGGTGAACACTGAAGCTTTCTTT
TRBJ1-2 | NA | TRBV28 | TRBD1 | CASSQLTGDYGYTF | TGTGCCAGCAGCCAGTTGACAGGGGACTATGGCTACACCTTC
TRBJ2-1 | NA | TRBV7-9 | NA | CASSLGSVDEQFF | TGTGCCAGCAGCTTAGGTAGCGTCGATGAGCAGTTCTTC
TRBJ2-2 | once | TRBV6-5 | NA | CASRSESTGELFF | TGTGCCAGCAGGTCCGAGAGCACCGGGGAGCTGTTTTTT
TRBJ2-5 | NA | TRBV6-6 | NA | CASSSRSQETQYF | TGTGCCAGCAGTTCCAGGTCCCAAGAGACCCAGTACTTC
TRBJ1-3 | NA | TRBV7-6 | NA | CASSQRAGDGNTIYF | TGTGCCAGCAGCCAACGGGCAGGGGATGGAAACACCATATATTTT
TRBJ1-2 | NA | TRBV11-2 | TRBD1 | CASSSHRGDGYTF | TGTGCCAGCAGCTCGCACAGGGGGGATGGCTACACCTTC
TRBJ2-1 | NA | TRBV27 | NA | CASSLNRGGWSYNEQFF | TGTGCCAGCAGTTTAAACAGGGGAGGTTGGTCCTACAATGAGCAGTTCTTC
TRBJ2-3 | NA | TRBV6-4 | TRBD2 | CASSDSLAGDTDTQYF | TGTGCCAGCAGTGACTCCCTAGCGGGGGACACAGATACGCAGTATTTT
TRBJ2-7 | NA | TRBV28 | TRBD1 | CASSSTGQGDYEQYF | TGTGCCAGCAGTTCAACCGGACAGGGAGACTACGAGCAGTACTTC
TRBJ2-7 | few | TRBV19 | NA | CASSTRTGRAYEQYF | TGTGCCAGTAGTACCAGGACAGGGAGGGCATACGAGCAGTACTTC
TRBJ2-3 | NA | TRBV4-2 | TRBD2 | CASSQDSASGGAAADTQYF | TGTGCCAGCAGCCAAGATTCGGCTAGCGGGGGGGCGGCGGCAGATACGCAGTATTTT
TRBJ1-3 | NA | TRBV10-2 | TRBD1 | CASSDTGQGSSGNTIYF | TGCGCCAGCAGTGATACGGGACAGGGGAGCTCTGGAAACACCATATATTTT
TRBJ2-7 | NA | TRBV28 | TRBD2 | CASSLPGEGEQYF | TGTGCCAGCAGTTTGCCGGGGGAGGGCGAGCAGTACTTC
TRBJ2-3 | once | TRBV6-1 | TRBD1 | CASSEGRGRGFSTDTQYF | TGTGCCAGCAGTGAAGGCAGGGGGAGAGGGTTTAGCACAGATACGCAGTATTTT
TRBJ2-2 | few | TRBV5-1 | NA | CASSLRGSGNTGELFF | TGCGCCAGCAGCTTGAGAGGGTCAGGTAACACCGGGGAGCTGTTTTTT
TRBJ1-1 | NA | TRBV5-4 | NA | CASSLARQQNTEAFF | TGTGCCAGCAGCTTGGCGCGGCAGCAGAACACTGAAGCTTTCTTT
TRBJ1-2 | once | TRBV28 | TRBD1 | CASSPRVGQGEGYTF | TGTGCCAGCAGTCCTAGAGTGGGACAGGGGGAAGGCTACACCTTC
TRBJ2-5 | NA | TRBV7-7 | TRBD1 | CASSSDRGIGETQYF | TGTGCCAGCAGCTCGGACAGGGGGATTGGAGAGACCCAGTACTTC
TRBJ1-2 | once | TRBV7-9 | TRBD1 | CSSSRRTGVDGYTF | TGTTCCAGCAGCCGAAGGACAGGGGTCGATGGCTACACCTTC
TRBJ2-7 | NA | TRBV13 | NA | CASSKSGTHPYGQYF | TGTGCCAGCAGCAAGTCCGGGACTCACCCTTACGGGCAGTACTTC
TRBJ1-2 | NA | TRBV6-5 | TRBD1 | CASRPRDRGAHGYTF | TGTGCCAGCAGGCCCCGGGACAGGGGCGCTCATGGCTACACCTTC
TRBJ2-1 | NA | TRBV6-5 | NA | CASSSRNEQFF | TGTGCCAGCAGTTCGAGGAATGAGCAGTTCTTC
TRBJ2-5 | NA | TRBV5-1 | TRBD1 | CASSYLDQGAGETQYF | TGCGCCAGCAGCTACTTAGACCAGGGGGCGGGGGAGACCCAGTACTTC
TRBJ2-2 | NA | TRBV14 | NA | CASSHPAGTGELFF | TGTGCCAGCAGCCATCCCGCGGGCACCGGGGAGCTGTTTTTT
TRBJ2-7 | NA | TRBV2 | TRBD1 | CASRGQGRHEQYF | TGTGCCAGCAGGGGACAGGGGAGGCACGAGCAGTACTTC
TRBJ1-1 | NA | TRBV28 | NA | CASSDTVNTEAFF | TGTGCCAGCAGTGACACAGTGAACACTGAAGCTTTCTTT
TRBJ2-5 | NA | TRBV14 | TRBD1 | CASSHPGTGSETQYF | TGTGCCAGCAGCCACCCAGGGACAGGGAGTGAGACCCAGTACTTC
TRBJ1-2 | many | TRBV5-1 | TRBD1 | CASRAGTGGNYGYTF | TGCGCCAGCAGAGCAGGGACAGGGGGCAACTATGGCTACACCTTC
TRBJ1-1 | once | TRBV11-2 | NA | CASSLGTGTEAFF | TGTGCCAGCAGCTTAGGCACGGGCACTGAAGCTTTCTTT
TRBJ2-3 | NA | TRBV9 | TRBD2 | CASSGGGAADTQYF | TGTGCCAGCAGCGGCGGGGGGGCCGCGGATACGCAGTATTTT
TRBJ2-2 | NA | TRBV28 | TRBD2 | CASSPPGGGELFF | TGTGCCAGCAGCCCCCCGGGAGGCGGGGAGCTGTTTTTT
TRBJ1-4 | NA | TRBV5-1 | NA | CASSLASFRDQLFF | TGCGCCAGCAGCTTGGCGAGTTTTCGTGATCAACTGTTTTTT
TRBJ1-1 | NA | TRBV5-1 | TRBD1 | CASSLREDRGTEAFF | TGCGCCAGCAGCTTGAGGGAAGACAGGGGAACTGAAGCTTTCTTT
TRBJ2-3 | NA | TRBV7-2 | NA | CASSPHGRTDTQYF | TGTGCCAGCAGTCCGCATGGGCGCACAGATACGCAGTATTTT
TRBJ2-6 | NA | TRBV15 | NA | CATSLSSGANVLTF | TGTGCCACCAGCCTAAGCTCTGGGGCCAACGTCCTGACTTTC
TRBJ2-7 | NA | TRBV7-2 | NA | CASSLQANEQYF | TGTGCCAGCAGCTTACAAGCGAACGAGCAGTACTTC
TRBJ1-6 | NA | TRBV27 | TRBD1 | CASSHSKQGASNSPLHF | TGTGCCAGCAGTCATAGCAAACAGGGGGCCTCTAATTCACCCCTCCACTTT
TRBJ2-2 | NA | TRBV5-4 | TRBD1 | CASGQGPANTGELFF | TGTGCCAGCGGACAGGGGCCAGCGAACACCGGGGAGCTGTTTTTT